This T cell receptor (beta chain) was obtained from a study of T cells in Graves' hyperthyroidism and ophthalmopathy. This clonotype was detected ten times or more. Amplified TCR beta CDR3 regions came from RNA transcripts. The study used the HTBI primer set for a first-round RT-PCR of the TCR CDR3. TCRdb fed the multiplex PCR reads into MiXCR, producing one record per CDR3 protein. This sample has 600,000 or so distinct CDR3 sequences, with 13% to 15% found just once. This CDR3 has 19 residues. CDR1 is SEHNR and CDR2 is FQNEAQ in the germline V gene (reference sequence). With 1 base clipped from V and 4 bases from J, the junction kept 14 bases outside the gene matches. For ophthalmopathy patients, the Clinical Activity Score was at least 3 and the NOSPECS grade at least 4; duration was under 3 months. Each diagnosis drew on symptoms, thyroxine, TRAb, thyroid ultrasound and orbital computed tomography findings.

The sequence derives from a woman between 18 and 29 years old with Graves' ophthalmopathy. The sequencing sample was made of blood. This chain uses TRBV7-9 with TRBJ2-3; 10 bases match TRBD1. This CDR3 is CASSLGTGTGDSSADTQYF. DNA for the CDR3: TGTGCCAGCAGCTTAGGGACCGGGACAGGGGATAGTAGCGCAGATACGCAGTATTTT.